Below, 12 T cell receptor beta chains from the same sample are listed, as sequenced in a study of cytomegalovirus exposure and HLA in healthy donors. The study ran its PCR with 60 Vbeta and 13 Jbeta primers. Produced via immunoSEQ multiplex PCR; TCRdb's table is partial and in-frame only. Among roughly 100,000 clones listed, 60% to 85% were seen once. The sample taken for sequencing was PBMCs. The source is a female donor in good health and CMV-seropositive.

J is TRBJ2-7 and V is TRBV6-5; TRBD2 aligns across 7 bases. Germline lookup yields CDR1 MNHEY and CDR2 SVGAGI. With V trimmed by 6 bases and J by 5 bases, 7 bases remained unmatched. CDR3 size: 13 residues. CDR3 amino acids: CASSRWAGDEQYF. The CDR3 nucleotides read TGTGCCAGCAGCCGCTGGGCGGGGGACGAGCAGTACTTC.

The rearrangement uses TRBV6-6 and TRBJ1-5; 9 bases align to TRBD1. Per the germline V gene, CDR1 is MNHNY and CDR2 is SVGAGI (reference sequence). The length of the CDR3 is 13 residues. With V trimmed by 8 bases and J by 6 bases, 5 bases remained unmatched. The CDR3 region has the DNA TGTGCCAGCGCCGACAGGGGGACTCAGCCCCAGCATTTT. Its protein is CASADRGTQPQHF.

The chain recombines TRBV6-6 with TRBJ1-2; D might be TRBD1 (5 bases). Germline V CDR1 and CDR2: MNHNY, SVGAGI (reference sequence). This CDR3 has 15 residues. V shed 2 bases and J shed 0 bases, with 10 bases lying between them. This CDR3 reads CASSYIPTANYGYTF. CDR3 nucleotides: TGTGCCAGCAGTTACATCCCGACAGCTAACTATGGCTACACCTTC.

The V and J genes are TRBV29-1 and TRBJ1-1; no definite D call. V was shortened by 3 bases and J by 0 bases, with 8 bases between the two germline ends. The CDR3 consists of 13 residues. The germline V gene has CDR1 SQVTM and CDR2 ANQGSEA. CDR3 DNA sequence: TGCAGCGTTGACCGGGAGCTGAACACTGAAGCTTTCTTT. The encoded protein is CSVDRELNTEAFF.

Worth noting for this clone: One junction end disagrees with the germline gene, perhaps due to a read error. The chain combines TRBV7-8 with TRBJ2-6; D unclear. CDR3 length: 15 residues. Germline lookup yields CDR1 SGHVS and CDR2 FQNEAQ. CDR3: CASTLLSLSANVLTF. CDR3 bases: TGTGCCAGCACCTTACTGTCCCTTTCTGCCAACGTCCTGACTTTC.

For the CDR3, the DNA is TGTGCCAGCTGGACAGCTTCTGGAAACACCATATATTTT. It encodes CASWTASGNTIYF. V usage is TRBV28 and J usage is TRBJ1-3, with TRBD1 as a possible D gene (6 bases). The V and J ends lost 8 bases and 1 base respectively, with 9 bases between them. The CDR3 is 13 residues long. Germline loops: CDR1 MDHEN, CDR2 SYDVKM.

Worth noting for this clone: Germline is not matched at one junction end, which may reflect a read error. The V call is TRBV7-7, the J call TRBJ1-4; 9 nucleotides align to TRBD1. The CDR3 loop spans 15 amino acids. CDR1 and CDR2 from the germline V gene are SSHAT and FNYEAQ (reference sequence). The CDR3 nucleotides read TGTGCTAGCAGTTCCACAGGGGGCGGTGATGAAAAACTGTTTTTT. Protein product: CASSSTGGGDEKLFF.

The V call is TRBV7-9, the J call TRBJ1-2; TRBD1 might be the D (5 bases). This CDR3 is built from 13 residues. Trimming shortened V by 1 base and J by 6 bases, and 9 bases separated the two germline ends. In germline, CDR1 is SEHNR, CDR2 FQNEAQ (reference sequence). The CDR3 nucleotides are TGTGCCAGCAGCTTAGGGACACCCGATGGCTACACCTTC. Protein sequence: CASSLGTPDGYTF.

The chain is built from TRBV5-1 and TRBJ1-6, with unresolved D. The CDR3 has 16 amino acids. With 0 bases removed from V and 9 bases from J, the gap between germline ends came to 16 bases. Germline values: CDR1 SGHRS, CDR2 YFSETQ. The CDR3 bases are TGCGCCAGCAGCTTGGTCGGGGATATGACCGGTTCACCCCTCCACTTT. Its protein product is CASSLVGDMTGSPLHF.

The J gene is TRBJ2-1, the V gene TRBV19; no firm D call. CDR1 is LNHDA and CDR2 is SQIVND in the germline V gene (reference sequence). The CDR3 consists of 15 residues. The V gene lost 6 bases and the J gene lost 0 bases, with 12 bases spanning the gap. The CDR3 DNA follows: TGTGCCAGTAGGATTGGGTCGGGCTCCTACAATGAGCAGTTCTTC. This sequence encodes CASRIGSGSYNEQFF.

The chain uses TRBV7-3 and TRBJ2-1; 9 nucleotides agree with TRBD1. V shed 2 bases and J 7 bases; nucleotides not matched to a gene: 6. There are 15 residues in the CDR3. Germline V CDR1 and CDR2: SGHTA, FQGTGA. Here the CDR3 DNA reads TGTGCCAGCAGCTTAGGTTTGGGACAGGGAAATGAGCAGTTCTTC. Its protein is CASSLGLGQGNEQFF.

The chain uses TRBV30 and TRBJ1-2; D gene ambiguous. V was clipped by 0 bases and J by 5 bases, with 16 bases between them. The CDR3 runs to 15 residues. From germline, CDR1 is GTSNPN and CDR2 SVGIG (reference sequence). The CDR3 DNA sequence: TGTGCCTGGAGTGTTATTGAGGAACGAGGGTATGGCTACACCTTC. Translation gives CAWSVIEERGYGYTF.